These 25 T cell receptor beta chains originate from one sample sequenced in a study of technical replicates of blood from a handful of donors. The repertoire was sequenced with immunoSEQ multiplex PCR; TCRdb's copy has only in-frame clones and lacks some. This sample yields over 45,000 clones, of which 92% are seen a single time; 3% to 5% belongs to the top ten. Specimen: PBMCs. The receptors here all came from a human donor in good health. Some clones in this sample may be carry-over from other donors' samples.

V is TRBV27 and J is TRBJ2-1; TRBD1 might be the D (6 bases). This CDR3 has 15 residues. Germline V gene sequence: CDR1 MNHEY, CDR2 SMNVEV (reference sequence). The V gene lost 8 bases and the J gene lost 9 bases, with 23 bases spanning the gap. The CDR3 loop is CASRQVPPTFGEQFF. In DNA form, the CDR3 reads TGTGCCAGCCGACAGGTTCCCCCGACATTTGGTGAGCAGTTCTTC.

DNA for the CDR3: TGCGCCAGTAGACAGGGGGCCCGCTCCTACGAGCAGTACTTC. Its protein product is CASRQGARSYEQYF. The chain uses TRBV10-1 and TRBJ2-7, with 10 bases lining up with TRBD1. The CDR3 runs 14 residues. V shed 9 bases and J 0 bases; nucleotides not matched to a gene: 5. Germline-derived CDR1 and CDR2 are WNHNN and SYGVQD (reference sequence).

The V and J genes are TRBV5-6 and TRBJ1-5, with 7 bases aligning to TRBD1. CDR1 and CDR2 (germline): SGHDT, YYEEEE. V shed 4 bases, J shed 3 bases, and the junction held 4 bases outside the gene matches. This CDR3 is 14 amino acids long. This chain's CDR3 is CASSRGTVNQPQHF. The CDR3 bases are TGTGCCAGCAGCAGAGGGACAGTCAATCAGCCCCAGCATTTT.

The rearrangement links TRBV10-2 to TRBJ2-7; 14 bases map to TRBD2. Germline trimming cut 8 bases from V and 7 bases from J; bases unmatched to any gene: 7. The length of the CDR3 is 14 residues. Germline V gene lookup returns CDR1 WSHSY and CDR2 SAAADI. CDR3 protein: CASRLAGGKGEQYF. The CDR3 bases are TGCGCCAGCCGACTAGCGGGGGGGAAGGGGGAGCAGTACTTC.

V gene TRBV27 combines with J gene TRBJ2-5, with 12 bases identical to TRBD2. The CDR3 length is 16 residues. Per the germline V gene, CDR1 is MNHEY and CDR2 is SMNVEV (reference sequence). V was pared by 4 bases and J by 1 base, with 4 bases of the junction left unmatched. In DNA form, the CDR3 reads TGTGCCAGCAGTTCAACGACTAGCGGGAGCCAAGAGACCCAGTACTTC. Its translation: CASSSTTSGSQETQYF.

The chain joins TRBV5-1 to TRBJ2-7, with 8 bases that match TRBD2. CDR1 SGHRS and CDR2 YFSETQ come from the germline V gene. Trimming took 4 bases from V and 5 from J; bases not matched to a gene: 8. CDR3 length: 14 residues. The DNA of the CDR3 is TGCGCCAGCAGCCCGAGCGGGACTAGGGACGAGCAGTACTTC. Its protein product is CASSPSGTRDEQYF.

CDR3 loop: CASSPGTSGSYEQYF. CDR3 coding DNA: TGTGCCAGCAGTCCCGGGACTAGCGGTTCCTACGAGCAGTACTTC. The gene calls are TRBV6-5 and TRBJ2-7, with 11 nucleotides matching TRBD2. Germline assignment: CDR1 MNHEY and CDR2 SVGAGI. The CDR3 is made up of 15 amino acids. After removal of 5 bases from V and 1 base from J, the junction contained 4 bases not matched to a gene.

This clone appeared a few times. J is TRBJ1-6 and V is TRBV10-3, with TRBD1 identical over 10 bases. Germline CDR1 is ENHRY and CDR2 is SYGVKD. The CDR3 is 15 amino acids. V trimming: 7 bases; J trimming: 6 bases; junction bases outside the gene matches: 6. CDR3: CAITEGTGANSPLHF. The CDR3 DNA reads as TGTGCCATCACTGAAGGGACAGGGGCTAATTCACCCCTCCACTTT.

CDR3 coding DNA: TGTGCCAGCAGCGCGGTGGGACAGGGGGCTGGGGGCTACACCTTC. It codes for CASSAVGQGAGGYTF. This chain uses TRBV9 with TRBJ1-2, with 12 bases fitting TRBD1. The CDR3 sequence is 15 residues long. Germline V gene sequence: CDR1 SGDLS, CDR2 YYNGEE. With V trimmed by 3 bases and J by 8 bases, 8 bases remained unmatched.

The V call is TRBV4-2, the J call TRBJ2-1; 10 bases line up with TRBD2. Germline V lookup: CDR1 LGHNA, CDR2 YNFKEQ. V gave up 6 bases and J gave up 9 bases; unmatched junction bases: 14. This CDR3 is built from 16 residues. Here the CDR3 reads CASRERGGDGSGEQFF. Here the CDR3 DNA reads TGTGCCAGCAGGGAGCGGGGGGGGGACGGGTCCGGTGAGCAGTTCTTC.

The chain joins TRBV5-1 to TRBJ2-1, with 10 bases identical to TRBD2. Germline lookup yields CDR1 SGHRS and CDR2 YFSETQ. The V and J ends lost 0 bases and 8 bases, in that order; junction bases with no gene match: 2. The CDR3 is 14 residues long. Here the CDR3 DNA reads TGCGCCAGCAGCTTGGCGCTAGCGGGAGATGAGCAGTTCTTC. This gives the protein CASSLALAGDEQFF.

V is TRBV7-2 and J is TRBJ2-1; D ambiguous. The CDR3 extends over 12 amino acids. The V gene lost 4 bases and the J gene lost 9 bases, with 10 bases spanning the gap. CDR1 and CDR2 from the germline V gene are SGHTA and FQGNSA. The DNA for the CDR3 is TGTGCCAGCAGCTCTTCCCCCTTTGAGCAGTTCTTC. Translated, it gives CASSSSPFEQFF.

The chain carries TRBV5-4 and TRBJ2-5, with 7 bases lining up with TRBD2. The J segment lost 2 bases and the V segment lost 3 bases, leaving 4 bases of the junction unmatched. Per germline, CDR1 SGHNT and CDR2 YYREEE (reference sequence). This CDR3 has 14 amino acids. The CDR3 DNA follows: TGTGCCAGCAGCTGGGGAGGGGCACAAGAGACCCAGTACTTC. It specifies CASSWGGAQETQYF.

The V call is TRBV7-2, the J call TRBJ1-5; a weak D match, TRBD1 (6 bases). CDR1 is SGHTA, CDR2 FQGNSA, per germline. The V and J ends lost 5 bases and 0 bases respectively, with 11 bases between them. The CDR3 is made up of 15 amino acids. The CDR3 loop is CASSRGQSSNQPQHF. The CDR3 DNA reads TGTGCCAGCAGCCGAGGACAGAGTAGCAATCAGCCCCAGCATTTT.

CDR3: CASPPCRGRIGEKLFF. The CDR3 DNA sequence: TGTGCCAGCCCGCCTTGCAGGGGGCGCATCGGTGAAAAACTGTTTTTT. V and J are TRBV21-1 and TRBJ1-4; the listed D gene, TRBD1, was not tested against the DNA. TRBV21-1 is labeled a pseudogene. The CDR3 consists of 16 residues.

This chain joins TRBV11-2 and TRBJ1-1; unclear D gene. Per germline, CDR1 SGHAT and CDR2 FQNNGV. V was trimmed by 4 bases and J by 1 base, leaving 13 bases between them. CDR3 length equals 15 residues. CDR3: CASSSLRVTNTEAFF. The CDR3 DNA reads as TGTGCCAGCAGCTCTCTACGGGTGACGAACACTGAAGCTTTCTTT.

This clone was counted a few times. The V call is TRBV6-5, the J call TRBJ2-5; TRBD2 aligns across 7 bases. The length of the CDR3 is 15 residues. With 5 bases clipped from V and 4 bases from J, the junction kept 10 bases outside the gene matches. Germline loops: CDR1 MNHEY, CDR2 SVGAGI. The CDR3 protein is CASSPSRTSGETQYF. CDR3 DNA sequence: TGTGCCAGCAGTCCTTCTAGGACTAGTGGAGAGACCCAGTACTTC.

This clone was observed many times. The gene calls are TRBV6-5 and TRBJ2-1, with a tentative D call TRBD2 (5 bases). There are 16 residues in the CDR3. CDR1 and CDR2 from the germline V gene are MNHEY and SVGAGI. V shed 0 bases and J shed 4 bases, with 13 bases lying between them. The DNA for the CDR3 is TGTGCCAGCAGTTACTCGAGTGAGGGCCCGTACAATGAGCAGTTCTTC. Protein product: CASSYSSEGPYNEQFF.

The CDR3 sequence: CASSLLGQEYGYTF. The CDR3 region has the DNA TGTGCCAGCAGTTTACTGGGGCAGGAGTATGGCTACACCTTC. The chain is built from TRBV27 and TRBJ1-2; D perhaps matches TRBD1 (5 bases). CDR3 size: 14 residues. V lost 2 bases and J 5 bases, leaving 12 bases between the germline ends. The germline V gene encodes CDR1 MNHEY and CDR2 SMNVEV (reference sequence).

The gene calls are TRBV19 and TRBJ2-2, with 10 bases fitting TRBD1. CDR3 length: 15 amino acids. Per the germline V gene, CDR1 is LNHDA and CDR2 is SQIVND (reference sequence). V shed 5 bases, J shed 7 bases, and the junction held 7 bases outside the gene matches. The DNA for the CDR3 is TGTGCCAGTAGTCCGAGGGACAGGGGAGGCGGGGAGCTGTTTTTT. It specifies CASSPRDRGGGELFF.

This chain uses TRBV7-2 with TRBJ1-2; D ambiguous. From germline, CDR1 is SGHTA and CDR2 FQGNSA. With 2 bases removed from V and 6 bases from J, the gap between germline ends came to 13 bases. CDR3 length: 14 residues. The CDR3 DNA reads as TGTGCCAGCAGCTTATACCTTTTGACTGATGGCTACACCTTC. Amino acid sequence: CASSLYLLTDGYTF.

The chain combines TRBV4-3 with TRBJ2-4; 11 bases are shared with TRBD2. This CDR3 contains 17 residues. V lost 0 bases to trimming and J lost 4 bases; unmatched junction nucleotides: 5. Germline-derived CDR1 and CDR2 are LGHNA and YSLEER. The CDR3 DNA reads as TGCGCCAGCAGCCAAGAGCACGGGACTAGCGGAAAAAACATTCAGTACTTC. Amino acid sequence: CASSQEHGTSGKNIQYF.

The chain uses TRBV4-2 and TRBJ2-1, with no clear D. V was pared by 1 base and J by 0 bases, with 7 bases between. From germline, CDR1 is LGHNA and CDR2 YNFKEQ. This CDR3 contains 15 residues. The CDR3 DNA reads TGTGCCAGCAGCCAAGTGGGCAGCTCCTACAATGAGCAGTTCTTC. This gives the protein CASSQVGSSYNEQFF.

The gene calls are TRBV2 and TRBJ2-3; TRBD2 matches 10 bases. V dropped 5 bases and J dropped 4; count of bases not matched to a gene: 6. From germline, CDR1 is SNHLY and CDR2 FYNNEI. CDR3 length: 15 residues. CDR3 coding DNA: TGTGCCAGCAGTAAGAGCGGGAGGGACTCAGATACGCAGTATTTT. Protein product: CASSKSGRDSDTQYF. Full variable domain (outside the CDR3, taken from reference TRBV2 and TRBJ2-3): EPEVTQTPSHQVTQMGQEVILRCVPISNHLYFYWYRQILGQKVEFLVSFYNNEISEKSEIFDDQFSVERPDGSNFTLKIRSTKLEDSAMYFCASSKSGRDSDTQYFGPGTRLTVL.

The gene calls are TRBV4-2 and TRBJ1-2; D ambiguous. V lost 1 base, J lost 2 bases, and 11 bases lay in between. CDR1 and CDR2 from the germline V gene are LGHNA and YNFKEQ. This CDR3 has 15 residues. In DNA, the CDR3 is TGTGCCAGCAGCCAAGTGGAAGCGACGAACTATGGCTACACCTTC. It codes for CASSQVEATNYGYTF.